The rows below give T cell receptor beta chains drawn from one sample of a study of blood T cells in healthy people across ages. TCRdb reanalysed the 5' RACE reads using MiXCR and keeps one entry per CDR3 protein. The sample has about 1,800,000 distinct CDR3 sequences, about 28% seen once; the top ten hold more than 6%. Sequences were obtained from blood. These receptors came from a woman aged 25 to 39 in good health. Each CDR3 is given with its conserved first and last residue. A D gene is named only where the DNA matches it firmly. Part of the rows lack a size; the others show once, few, many or a class for expanded clones.

clone size: .; V gene: TRBV4-1; D gene: TRBD2; J gene: TRBJ2-4; CDR3 protein: CASSPSGRARKNIQYF; CDR3 DNA: TGCGCCAGCAGTCCTAGCGGGAGGGCCCGTAAAAACATTCAGTACTTC
clone size: many; V gene: TRBV29-1; D gene: TRBD1; J gene: TRBJ2-5; CDR3 protein: CSGGQGRETQYF; CDR3 DNA: TGCAGCGGGGGACAGGGGCGAGAGACCCAGTACTTC
clone size: many; V gene: TRBV9; D gene: TRBD1; J gene: TRBJ2-4; CDR3 protein: CASSSSGTASQNIQYF; CDR3 DNA: TGTGCCAGCAGCTCCTCCGGGACAGCTTCTCAAAACATTCAGTACTTC
clone size: few; V gene: TRBV5-1; D gene: TRBD2; J gene: TRBJ2-7; CDR3 protein: CASSPVSGGTSYEQYF; CDR3 DNA: TGCGCCAGCAGCCCCGTTAGCGGGGGGACCTCCTACGAGCAGTACTTC
clone size: few; V gene: TRBV4-3; D gene: TRBD1; J gene: TRBJ1-6; CDR3 protein: CASSHLDRDHSPLHF; CDR3 DNA: TGCGCCAGCAGCCACTTAGACAGGGACCATTCACCCCTCCACTTT
clone size: few; V gene: TRBV9; D gene: .; J gene: TRBJ2-6; CDR3 protein: CASSYPRGVRSGANVLTF; CDR3 DNA: TGTGCCAGCAGCTATCCCCGTGGGGTTCGCTCTGGGGCCAACGTCCTGACTTTC
clone size: many; V gene: TRBV5-1; D gene: .; J gene: TRBJ2-5; CDR3 protein: CASSLSEAQYF; CDR3 DNA: TGTGCCAGCAGCTTATCCGAGGCCCAGTACTTC
clone size: .; V gene: TRBV4-1; D gene: TRBD2; J gene: TRBJ2-3; CDR3 protein: CASSHYIAGVNTDTQYF; CDR3 DNA: TGCGCCAGCAGCCATTATATAGCGGGGGTGAACACAGATACGCAGTATTTT
clone size: few; V gene: TRBV7-9; D gene: TRBD1; J gene: TRBJ1-1; CDR3 protein: CASSPKAGQGKTEAFF; CDR3 DNA: TGTGCCAGCAGCCCGAAGGCCGGACAGGGGAAAACTGAAGCTTTCTTT
clone size: few; V gene: TRBV9; D gene: TRBD1; J gene: TRBJ2-2; CDR3 protein: CASSVEDRVTGELFF; CDR3 DNA: TGTGCCAGCAGCGTAGAGGACAGGGTAACCGGGGAGCTGTTTTTT
clone size: .; V gene: TRBV5-1; D gene: TRBD1; J gene: TRBJ1-5; CDR3 protein: CASLDGHNPGQGPSWRSNQPQHF; CDR3 DNA: TGCGCCAGTCTCGACGGACATAATCCGGGACAGGGGCCCTCCTGGCGGAGCAATCAGCCCCAGCATTTT
clone size: many; V gene: TRBV29-1; D gene: TRBD1; J gene: TRBJ2-7; CDR3 protein: CSVGTGVEQYF; CDR3 DNA: TGCAGCGTCGGGACAGGGGTAGAGCAGTACTTC
clone size: .; V gene: TRBV11-2; D gene: .; J gene: TRBJ1-3; CDR3 protein: CASSPGDGRVVYF; CDR3 DNA: TGTGCCAGCAGCCCGGGGGACGGACGGGTCGTCTATTTT
clone size: .; V gene: TRBV5-5; D gene: .; J gene: TRBJ2-1; CDR3 protein: CASSLAGGPLSSYNGQFF; CDR3 DNA: TGTGCCAGCAGCTTGGCGGGGGGCCCCCTTAGCTCCTACAATGGGCAGTTCTTC
clone size: few; V gene: TRBV29-1; D gene: TRBD1; J gene: TRBJ2-3; CDR3 protein: CSVDLDRGRPADTQYF; CDR3 DNA: TGCAGCGTCGATTTGGACAGGGGGCGACCCGCAGATACGCAGTATTTT
clone size: .; V gene: TRBV20-1; D gene: TRBD2; J gene: TRBJ2-1; CDR3 protein: CSALRGVYNEQFF; CDR3 DNA: TGCAGTGCTTTGCGGGGGGTTTACAATGAGCAGTTCTTC
clone size: many; V gene: TRBV3-1; D gene: .; J gene: TRBJ2-4; CDR3 protein: CASSHLDRNIQYF; CDR3 DNA: TGTGCCAGCAGCCACTTGGACAGAAACATTCAGTACTTC
clone size: .; V gene: TRBV30; D gene: TRBD2; J gene: TRBJ2-1; CDR3 protein: CAWSSGGFDEQFF; CDR3 DNA: TGTGCCTGGAGTAGCGGGGGTTTTGATGAGCAGTTCTTC
clone size: few; V gene: TRBV6-5; D gene: .; J gene: TRBJ1-2; CDR3 protein: CASSYGPRWGYTF; CDR3 DNA: TGTGCCAGCAGTTACGGGCCCCGTTGGGGCTACACCTTC
clone size: .; V gene: TRBV5-1; D gene: .; J gene: TRBJ2-3; CDR3 protein: CASSLWETSTDTQYF; CDR3 DNA: TGCGCCAGCAGCTTGTGGGAGACTAGCACAGATACGCAGTATTTT
clone size: .; V gene: TRBV5-1; D gene: .; J gene: TRBJ1-4; CDR3 protein: CASSLSQGRNNEKLFF; CDR3 DNA: TGCGCCAGCAGCCTCTCCCAGGGGAGGAATAATGAAAAACTGTTTTTT
clone size: .; V gene: TRBV28; D gene: .; J gene: TRBJ2-6; CDR3 protein: CASSLTSGANVRTF; CDR3 DNA: TGTGCCAGCAGTTTAACCTCTGGGGCCAACGTCCGGACTTTC
clone size: .; V gene: TRBV5-6; D gene: .; J gene: TRBJ1-6; CDR3 protein: CASSSERNSPLHF; CDR3 DNA: TGTGCCAGCAGCTCGGAACGGAATTCACCCCTCCACTTT
clone size: .; V gene: TRBV19; D gene: .; J gene: TRBJ2-5; CDR3 protein: CASSTGTAQETQYF; CDR3 DNA: TGTGCCAGTAGTACAGGGACGGCTCAAGAGACCCAGTACTTC
clone size: .; V gene: TRBV6-5; D gene: .; J gene: TRBJ2-7; CDR3 protein: CASSYRPGEQYF; CDR3 DNA: TGTGCCAGCAGTTATCGGCCCGGCGAGCAGTACTTC
clone size: .; V gene: TRBV19; D gene: .; J gene: TRBJ1-2; CDR3 protein: CASSETPGIGYTF; CDR3 DNA: TGTGCCAGTAGTGAGACTCCGGGTATTGGCTACACCTTC
clone size: few; V gene: TRBV28; D gene: .; J gene: TRBJ2-4; CDR3 protein: CASGGHALDNIQYF; CDR3 DNA: TGTGCCAGCGGGGGACACGCTCTCGACAACATTCAGTACTTC
clone size: few; V gene: TRBV19; D gene: .; J gene: TRBJ2-7; CDR3 protein: CASTPGAGAENEQYF; CDR3 DNA: TGTGCCAGTACCCCCGGGGCAGGAGCGGAGAACGAGCAGTACTTC
clone size: .; V gene: TRBV18; D gene: .; J gene: TRBJ2-3; CDR3 protein: CASSPGAGTTDTQYF; CDR3 DNA: TGTGCCAGCTCACCAGGGGCGGGGACCACAGATACGCAGTATTTT
clone size: few; V gene: TRBV29-1; D gene: TRBD1; J gene: TRBJ1-6; CDR3 protein: CSVLPTGSSNSPLHF; CDR3 DNA: TGCAGCGTTCTACCGACAGGGTCCAGCAATTCACCCCTCCACTTT
clone size: .; V gene: TRBV28; D gene: .; J gene: TRBJ2-7; CDR3 protein: CASSLPGKLMYEQYF; CDR3 DNA: TGTGCCAGCAGTTTACCGGGCAAACTTATGTACGAGCAGTACTTC
clone size: many; V gene: TRBV7-9; D gene: .; J gene: TRBJ2-5; CDR3 protein: CASSLGGGVQTQYF; CDR3 DNA: TGTGCCAGCAGCTTAGGAGGGGGTGTTCAGACCCAGTACTTC
clone size: many; V gene: TRBV4-2; D gene: TRBD2; J gene: TRBJ2-7; CDR3 protein: CASSQELRGGGSHEQYF; CDR3 DNA: TGTGCCAGCAGCCAAGAATTGCGGGGGGGCGGTTCCCACGAGCAGTACTTC
clone size: .; V gene: TRBV4-1; D gene: .; J gene: TRBJ2-1; CDR3 protein: CTSSQDGDEQFF; CDR3 DNA: TGCACCAGCAGCCAGGACGGTGACGAGCAGTTCTTC
clone size: .; V gene: TRBV20-1; D gene: TRBD2; J gene: TRBJ2-5; CDR3 protein: CSARDGGTSGGIKTQYF; CDR3 DNA: TGCAGTGCTAGAGATGGGGGGACTAGCGGGGGGATAAAGACCCAGTACTTC
clone size: .; V gene: TRBV5-1; D gene: TRBD2; J gene: TRBJ2-3; CDR3 protein: CASSQRRLAGSTDTQYF; CDR3 DNA: TGCGCCAGCAGCCAACGCCGCCTAGCGGGGAGCACAGATACGCAGTATTTT
clone size: few; V gene: TRBV15; D gene: TRBD1; J gene: TRBJ2-3; CDR3 protein: CATSRIKTGGRTDTQYF; CDR3 DNA: TGTGCCACCAGCAGAATAAAGACAGGGGGCAGGACAGATACGCAGTATTTT
clone size: many; V gene: TRBV4-1; D gene: .; J gene: TRBJ2-7; CDR3 protein: CASSQSTQAVSYEQYF; CDR3 DNA: TGCGCCAGCAGCCAAAGTACGCAGGCCGTCTCCTACGAGCAGTACTTC
clone size: few; V gene: TRBV4-2; D gene: .; J gene: TRBJ1-6; CDR3 protein: CASSQGESGGPEPLHF; CDR3 DNA: TGTGCCAGCAGCCAAGGGGAATCGGGGGGACCAGAACCCCTCCACTTT
clone size: few; V gene: TRBV20-1; D gene: .; J gene: TRBJ2-7; CDR3 protein: CSGVLGSSYEQYF; CDR3 DNA: TGCAGTGGGGTCCTGGGTAGTAGCTACGAGCAGTACTTC
clone size: .; V gene: TRBV12-5; D gene: .; J gene: TRBJ1-2; CDR3 protein: CASGLVKVPNYGYTF; CDR3 DNA: TGTGCTAGTGGTTTGGTAAAGGTTCCTAACTATGGCTACACCTTC
clone size: once; V gene: TRBV27; D gene: .; J gene: TRBJ1-4; CDR3 protein: CASSDRAPLNEKLFF; CDR3 DNA: TGTGCCAGCAGTGACCGGGCTCCACTTAATGAAAAACTGTTTTTT
clone size: .; V gene: TRBV7-9; D gene: TRBD2; J gene: TRBJ2-7; CDR3 protein: CASSFPSGTGYEQYF; CDR3 DNA: TGTGCCAGCAGCTTTCCCAGCGGGACCGGCTACGAGCAGTACTTC
clone size: .; V gene: TRBV24-1; D gene: .; J gene: TRBJ2-1; CDR3 protein: CATSPSRGGNEQFF; CDR3 DNA: TGTGCCACCTCCCCTTCACGCGGAGGCAATGAGCAGTTCTTC
clone size: few; V gene: TRBV3-1; D gene: TRBD1; J gene: TRBJ1-2; CDR3 protein: CASSQDDRDWDYGYTF; CDR3 DNA: TGTGCCAGCAGCCAAGACGACAGGGATTGGGACTATGGCTACACCTTC